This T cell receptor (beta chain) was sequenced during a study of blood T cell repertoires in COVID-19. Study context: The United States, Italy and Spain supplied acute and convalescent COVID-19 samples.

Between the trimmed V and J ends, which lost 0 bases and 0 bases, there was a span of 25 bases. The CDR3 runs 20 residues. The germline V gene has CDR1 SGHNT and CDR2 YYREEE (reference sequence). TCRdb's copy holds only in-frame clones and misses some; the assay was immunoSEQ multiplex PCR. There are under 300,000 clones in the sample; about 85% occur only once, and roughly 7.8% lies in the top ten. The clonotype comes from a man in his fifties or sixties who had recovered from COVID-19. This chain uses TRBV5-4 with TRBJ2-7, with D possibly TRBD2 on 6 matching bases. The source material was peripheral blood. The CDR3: CASSLGVAGSPGGLSYEQYF. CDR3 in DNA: TGTGCCAGCAGCTTGGGGGTTGCGGGGAGCCCCGGTGGCCTCTCCTACGAGCAGTACTTC.